This TCR beta chain was identified during a study of siplizumab effects on memory and regulatory T cells (dated 2019 in TCRdb). About the investigation overall: The study looked at the effect of siplizumab, an anti-CD2 antibody, on alloreactive T-cell subsets in allogeneic mixed lymphocyte reactions made from human PBMCs. Overall results and qualifications from the work: Roughly 75-96% of proliferating CD4+ or CD8+ clones could not be assigned a naive or memory phenotype. Unstimulated naive T cells appeared to be more diverse than memory T cells, and naive cells seemed to make a substantial contribution to the alloresponse. Of the alloreactive CD4+ clones that could be mapped, the Treg-derived share averaged about 67% with siplizumab compared with under 35% in control reactions. No functional confirmation was obtained for the suppressive function of proliferating Tregs from siplizumab cultures. The cumulative frequency of alloreactive sequences that could be traced back to unstimulated CD4+ memory T cells was significantly reduced by siplizumab. Because sequences below about 10^-5 frequency were poorly captured, only a minor fraction of alloreactive clones could be mapped to unstimulated subsets.

The method was the immunoSEQ multiplex PCR assay. Approximately 10^5 TCR templates per sample were assayed by the deep sequencing platform. Genomic DNA extracted from sorted T cells was the material used for TCRbeta CDR3 sequencing. In the original analysis: The R programming language was used for the clonal analysis of the TCRbeta CDR3 data. Alloreactive CD4+ and CD8+ clones were defined by comparing unstimulated samples with post-reaction CFSE-low samples. Regulatory or non-regulatory origin of alloreactive CD4+ clones was assigned by matching sequences to the sorted unstimulated Treg and non-Treg repertoires. Drawn from immuneACCESS, this table holds only the in-frame rearrangements with V and J called that TCRdb kept. Clones are partly lost; checked studies trace under half to an unresolved V gene and leave the rest unexplained. V, J and clone size were drawn from that table, and D and trimming were deduced from the DNA. Across this sample there are approximately 40,000 clones, with roughly 90% seen only once. The biggest ten clones account for roughly 0.25% of the sample.

Additional sequencing covered unstimulated subsets from a few donor pairs, namely CD8+ effector memory, CD4+ naive, CD8+ TEMRA, CD4+ memory and CD8+ naive. TCRbeta CDR3 sequencing was performed on sorted unstimulated T cells and on proliferating T cells recovered from mixed lymphocyte reactions. Fresh whole blood from ten HLA-typed healthy donors was used as the source from which PBMCs were isolated. With regard to this clone: Its specific antigen is unknown. No much larger clone is present one base from it, and per-base qualities are unavailable.

The clonotype comes from a human donor in good health. Sequencing was carried out using naive CD4+ T cells sorted from blood. The sample's cell subset or site label, in plain terms: unstimulated naive T cells.

The DNA is TGTGCCAGCAGCTCCCCACTAGCGGGGGAAGAGACCCAGTACTTC. Its translation reads: CASSSPLAGEETQYF. The V and J genes are TRBV7-3 and TRBJ2-5, and 11 bases in between align with TRBD2. Unmatched junction bases come to 4, with V trimmed by 4 bases and J by 3 bases. Taken from the germline V gene, the CDR1 and CDR2 loops are SGHTA and FQGTGA. The CDR3 covers 15 residues, taking in both the cysteine and the phenylalanine. Only the CDR3 DNA stays, 45 bases, in frame from base 1.